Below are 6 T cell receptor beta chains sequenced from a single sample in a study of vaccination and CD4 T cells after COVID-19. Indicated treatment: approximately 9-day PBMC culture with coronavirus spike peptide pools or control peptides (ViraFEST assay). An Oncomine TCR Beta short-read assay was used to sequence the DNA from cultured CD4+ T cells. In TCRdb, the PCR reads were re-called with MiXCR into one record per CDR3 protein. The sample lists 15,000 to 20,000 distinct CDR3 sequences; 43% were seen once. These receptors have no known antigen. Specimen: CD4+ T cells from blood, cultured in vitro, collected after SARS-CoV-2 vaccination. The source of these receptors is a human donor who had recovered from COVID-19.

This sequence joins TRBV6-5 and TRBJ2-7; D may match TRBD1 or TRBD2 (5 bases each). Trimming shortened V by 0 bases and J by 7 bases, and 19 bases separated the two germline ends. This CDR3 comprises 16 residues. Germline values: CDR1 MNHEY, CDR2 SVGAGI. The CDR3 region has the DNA TGTGCCAGCAGTTACTCGAGCCCAGGGACCTTCGGGGAGCAGTACTTC. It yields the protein CASSYSSPGTFGEQYF.

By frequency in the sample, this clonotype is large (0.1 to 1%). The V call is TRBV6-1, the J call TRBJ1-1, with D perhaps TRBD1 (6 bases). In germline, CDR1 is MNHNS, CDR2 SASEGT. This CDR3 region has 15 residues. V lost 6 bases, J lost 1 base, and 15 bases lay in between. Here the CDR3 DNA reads TGTGCCAGCAGCCAGAATGGGGGCAGGAACACTGAAGCTTTCTTT. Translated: CASSQNGGRNTEAFF.

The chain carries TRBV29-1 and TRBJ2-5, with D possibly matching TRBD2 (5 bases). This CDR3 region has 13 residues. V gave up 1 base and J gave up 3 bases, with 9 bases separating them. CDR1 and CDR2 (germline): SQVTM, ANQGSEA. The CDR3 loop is CSVEVVGKETQYF. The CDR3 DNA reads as TGCAGCGTTGAAGTCGTCGGGAAAGAGACCCAGTACTTC.

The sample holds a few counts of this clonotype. This CDR3 reads CASGHPGGESPNTEAFF. The DNA for the CDR3 is TGTGCCAGCGGACATCCAGGGGGCGAGAGCCCGAACACTGAAGCTTTCTTT. The rearrangement links TRBV28 to TRBJ1-1; 8 bases line up with TRBD1. The CDR3 spans 17 residues. After removal of 8 bases from V and 1 base from J, the junction contained 15 bases not matched to a gene. Germline V gives CDR1 MDHEN, CDR2 SYDVKM.

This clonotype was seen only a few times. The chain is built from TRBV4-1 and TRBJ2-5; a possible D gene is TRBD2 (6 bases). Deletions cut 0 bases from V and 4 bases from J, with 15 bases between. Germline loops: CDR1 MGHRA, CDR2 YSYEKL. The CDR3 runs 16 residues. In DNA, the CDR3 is TGCGCCAGCAGCCAAGATGTAGGAGGGCGGGGAGAGACCCAGTACTTC. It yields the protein CASSQDVGGRGETQYF.

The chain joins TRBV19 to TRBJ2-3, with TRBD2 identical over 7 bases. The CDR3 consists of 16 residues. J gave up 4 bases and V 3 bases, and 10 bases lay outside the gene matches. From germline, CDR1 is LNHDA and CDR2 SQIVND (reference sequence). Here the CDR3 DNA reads TGTGCCAGTAGTATCGGAGGGAGGGGCGGCGCAGATACGCAGTATTTT. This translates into CASSIGGRGGADTQYF.